Included here is one TCR beta chain sequence, with context. The CDR3 is made up of 17 amino acids. CDR1 and CDR2 from the germline V gene are SGHTA and FQGNSA. V lost 5 bases and J lost 9, with 28 bases in between. The entry originates in a study of beta chain features in type 1 diabetes. The entirety of the isolated RNA underwent reverse transcription, so expressed TCRB transcripts were sequenced. Libraries were prepared by immunoSEQ multiplex PCR; TCRdb keeps only in-frame clonotypes and omits some of them. The data contain under 550,000 clones, approximately 10% of them singletons. The chain recombines TRBV7-2 with TRBJ1-1, with D possibly TRBD1 on 6 matching bases. Specimen: naive CD4+ T cells from blood. The clonotype comes from a woman aged 18 to 35 in good health. CDR3 in amino acids: CASSPRATGPALTKAFF. In DNA, the CDR3 is TGTGCCAGCAGCCCTAGAGCTACAGGGCCCGCTTTAACCAAAGCTTTCTTT.